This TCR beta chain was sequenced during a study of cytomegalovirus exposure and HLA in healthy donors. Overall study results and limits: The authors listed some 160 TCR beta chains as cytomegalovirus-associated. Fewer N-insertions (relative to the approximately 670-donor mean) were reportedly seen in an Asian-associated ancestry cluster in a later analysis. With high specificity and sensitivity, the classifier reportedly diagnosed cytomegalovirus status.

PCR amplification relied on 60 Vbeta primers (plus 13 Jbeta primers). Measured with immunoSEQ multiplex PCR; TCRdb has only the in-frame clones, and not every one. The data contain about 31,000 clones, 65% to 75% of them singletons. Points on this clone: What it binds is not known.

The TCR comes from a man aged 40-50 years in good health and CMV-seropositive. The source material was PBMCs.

The CDR3 DNA reads TGTGCCAGCAGCGTAGGGGGTCAGGGGGCCTATGGCTACACCTTC. It specifies CASSVGGQGAYGYTF. The V gene is TRBV9, the J gene TRBJ1-2; 8 bases are shared with TRBD1. The CDR3 has 15 residues. Germline values: CDR1 SGDLS, CDR2 YYNGEE. Trimming removed 0 bases from V and 4 bases from J; junction bases left unmatched: 5.